Presented here are 16 T cell receptor beta chains from one specimen sequenced in a study of blood T cell repertoires in COVID-19. Assay used: immunoSEQ multiplex PCR; TCRdb lists only in-frame clones, some missing. The table records hundreds of thousands of clones, nearly 90% of them present only once. Input material: peripheral blood. The receptors shown here come from a woman aged 18-29 years who had recovered from COVID-19.

This chain uses TRBV10-3 with TRBJ1-2, with 9 bases lining up with TRBD1. Germline CDR1 and CDR2: ENHRY and SYGVKD. There are 14 residues in the CDR3. Trimming removed 10 bases from V and 7 bases from J; junction bases left unmatched: 13. The CDR3, as DNA: TGTGCCACCGGGACAGGGACGGTTGCGAGTGGCTACACCTTC. This codes for CATGTGTVASGYTF.

The sample holds a few counts of this clone. The V call is TRBV4-3, the J call TRBJ2-6; TRBD1 is a possible D gene (5 bases). Trimming removed 3 bases from V and 0 bases from J, with 12 bases in between. The CDR3 is 17 residues long. Germline assignment: CDR1 LGHNA and CDR2 YSLEER. CDR3 sequence reads: CASSHQGGGSGANVLTF. Written as DNA, the CDR3 is TGCGCCAGCAGCCACCAGGGCGGCGGCTCTGGGGCCAACGTCCTGACTTTC.

The gene calls are TRBV5-6 and TRBJ2-7; D possibly corresponds to TRBD1 (6 bases). Germline CDR1 SGHDT, CDR2 YYEEEE. This CDR3 region has 15 residues. Between the trimmed V and J ends, which lost 0 bases and 2 bases, there was a span of 12 bases. CDR3 bases: TGTGCCAGCAGCTTGGGCCAGGGGATCCCCTACGAGCAGTACTTC. It codes for CASSLGQGIPYEQYF.

V gene TRBV7-9 combines with J gene TRBJ1-3; 7 nucleotides align to TRBD1. The CDR3 is 17 amino acids. The germline CDR1 and CDR2 sequences are SEHNR and FQNEAQ (reference sequence). Trimming at V came to 7 bases and at J to 2 bases, leaving 14 bases not matched to a gene. The CDR3 reads CASILTDRVYTGNTIYF. The CDR3, as DNA: TGTGCCAGCATCCTCACCGACAGGGTGTATACTGGAAACACCATATATTTT.

This clone was picked up one time. The rearrangement uses TRBV6-1 and TRBJ2-7; D gene unclear. V was shortened by 1 base and J by 6 bases, with 4 bases between the two germline ends. The CDR3 covers 11 residues. CDR1 and CDR2 (germline): MNHNS, SASEGT. The CDR3 nucleotides are TGTGCCAGCAGTGAAGGAGCCGAGCAGTACTTC. Protein: CASSEGAEQYF.

This chain uses TRBV6-5 with TRBJ1-1; a weak D match, TRBD1 (6 bases). CDR1 is MNHEY, CDR2 SVGAGI, per germline. Deletions cut 7 bases from V and 3 bases from J, with 15 bases between. The CDR3 has 14 amino acids. CDR3 in amino acids: CASTGTLWDTEAFF. CDR3 bases: TGTGCCAGCACGGGGACACTTTGGGACACTGAAGCTTTCTTT.

The chain links TRBV6-2 or TRBV6-3 to TRBJ2-7, with D perhaps TRBD1 (6 bases). Trimming took 6 bases from V and 6 from J, leaving 9 bases between them. CDR3 length: 11 residues. Germline-derived CDR1 and CDR2 are MNHEY and SVGEGT. The CDR3 nucleotides read TGTGCCAGCAGCCCACAGGGCGAGCAGTACTTC. It is translated as CASSPQGEQYF.

This chain joins TRBV27 and TRBJ1-2; D perhaps matches TRBD1 (5 bases). Germline assignment: CDR1 MNHEY and CDR2 SMNVEV (reference sequence). V lost 5 bases, J lost 8 bases, and 12 bases lay in between. This CDR3 region has 12 residues. CDR3 in DNA: TGTGCCAGCAGTGCTACAGGTTGGGGCTACACCTTC. Amino acids: CASSATGWGYTF.

V gene TRBV25-1 combines with J gene TRBJ2-1; 7 positions agree with TRBD1. This CDR3 comprises 18 residues. The trim removed 0 bases at V and 9 bases at J, leaving 17 bases unmatched. CDR1 is MGHDK and CDR2 is SYGVNS in the germline V gene. Here the CDR3 DNA reads TGTGCCAGCAGTGAATATCGTCCCAGGGGGACCCCGGTTGGTGAGCAGTTCTTC. It codes for CASSEYRPRGTPVGEQFF.

This clone was counted a single time. J is TRBJ2-5 and V is TRBV28; TRBD1 aligns across 8 bases. This CDR3 comprises 14 residues. Germline CDR1 is MDHEN and CDR2 is SYDVKM. Trimming removed 7 bases from V and 5 bases from J; junction bases left unmatched: 9. The CDR3 DNA follows: TGTGCCAGCACTATCGACAGGGGATGGGAGACCCAGTACTTC. This gives the protein CASTIDRGWETQYF. The full variable domain, completed using reference TRBV28 and TRBJ2-5, is DVKVTQSSRYLVKRTGEKVFLECVQDMDHENMFWYRQDPGLGLRLIYFSYDVKMKEKGDIPEGYSVSREKKERFSLILESASTNQTSMYLCASTIDRGWETQYFGPGTRLLVL.

The J gene is TRBJ2-1, the V gene TRBV4-1; D is uncertain. The ends were cut back, 1 base at V and 10 bases at J, with 14 bases in the middle. CDR3 length equals 14 residues. CDR1 and CDR2 from the germline V gene are MGHRA and YSYEKL. CDR3 sequence reads: CASSQGHGLEEQFF. The CDR3 DNA reads TGCGCCAGCAGCCAAGGGCATGGGTTGGAGGAGCAGTTCTTC.

The J gene is TRBJ2-6, the V gene TRBV9; no clear D. The CDR3 consists of 15 residues. Trimming removed 0 bases from V and 3 bases from J, with 7 bases in between. Germline V gene sequence: CDR1 SGDLS, CDR2 YYNGEE. The CDR3 is CASSVDVLGANVLTF. CDR3 bases: TGTGCCAGCAGCGTAGATGTCCTTGGGGCCAACGTCCTGACTTTC. The full variable domain, in which reference TRBV9 and TRBJ2-6 provide the parts outside the CDR3, is DSGVTQTPKHLITATGQRVTLRCSPRSGDLSVYWYQQSLDQGLQFLIQYYNGEERAKGNILERFSAQQFPDLHSELNLSSLELGDSALYFCASSVDVLGANVLTFGAGSRLTVL.

The V gene is TRBV11-2, the J gene TRBJ1-1; D not resolved. Germline lookup yields CDR1 SGHAT and CDR2 FQNNGV. The CDR3 has 13 amino acids. V was trimmed by 4 bases and J by 2 bases, leaving 8 bases between them. CDR3 protein: CASSSQLNTEAFF. DNA of the CDR3: TGTGCCAGCAGCTCACAGTTAAACACTGAAGCTTTCTTT. The complete variable domain, with remaining parts taken from reference TRBV11-2 and TRBJ1-1, reads EAGVAQSPRYKIIEKRQSVAFWCNPISGHATLYWYQQILGQGPKLLIQFQNNGVVDDSQLPKDRFSAERLKGVDSTLKIQPAKLEDSAVYLCASSSQLNTEAFFGQGTRLTVV.

The V gene is TRBV7-2, the J gene TRBJ1-2; tentative D call: TRBD1 (6 bases). The germline V gene has CDR1 SGHTA and CDR2 FQGNSA. Trimming cost V 5 bases and J 4 bases, with 17 bases left between them. This CDR3 has 15 amino acids. The CDR3 is CASSQNGQNFYGYTF. The CDR3 coding sequence is TGTGCCAGCAGCCAAAACGGACAGAACTTCTATGGCTACACCTTC.

The V gene is TRBV6-2 or TRBV6-3, the J gene TRBJ2-2, with 10 bases that match TRBD2. Germline trimming cut 5 bases from V and 7 bases from J; bases unmatched to any gene: 10. CDR1 and CDR2 from the germline V gene are MNHEY and SVGEGT. The CDR3 has 16 residues. The CDR3 DNA follows: TGTGCCAGCAGTATGACTAGCGGGTATGTCAGCGGGGAGCTGTTTTTT. Its protein product is CASSMTSGYVSGELFF.

V is TRBV9 and J is TRBJ1-2, with D hard to call. CDR3 length: 14 residues. The V gene lost 4 bases and the J gene lost 4 bases, with 14 bases spanning the gap. The germline V gene encodes CDR1 SGDLS and CDR2 YYNGEE. The DNA of the CDR3 is TGTGCCAGCAGCTCTCACTCGGGAACCTATGGCTACACCTTC. This translates into CASSSHSGTYGYTF.